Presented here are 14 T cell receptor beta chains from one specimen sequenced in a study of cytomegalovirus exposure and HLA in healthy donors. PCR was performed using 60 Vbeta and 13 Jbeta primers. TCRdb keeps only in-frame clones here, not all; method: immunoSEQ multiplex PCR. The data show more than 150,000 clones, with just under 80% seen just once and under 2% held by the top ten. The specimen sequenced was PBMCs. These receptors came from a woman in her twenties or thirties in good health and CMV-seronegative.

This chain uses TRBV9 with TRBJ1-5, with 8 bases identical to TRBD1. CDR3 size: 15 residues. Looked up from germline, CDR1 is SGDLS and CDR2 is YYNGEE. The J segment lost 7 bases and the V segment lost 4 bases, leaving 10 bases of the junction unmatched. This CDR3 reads CASSSQGADGQPQHF. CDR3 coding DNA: TGTGCCAGCAGCTCTCAGGGGGCGGACGGGCAGCCCCAGCATTTT. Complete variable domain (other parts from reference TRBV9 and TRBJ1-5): DSGVTQTPKHLITATGQRVTLRCSPRSGDLSVYWYQQSLDQGLQFLIQYYNGEERAKGNILERFSAQQFPDLHSELNLSSLELGDSALYFCASSSQGADGQPQHFGDGTRLSIL.

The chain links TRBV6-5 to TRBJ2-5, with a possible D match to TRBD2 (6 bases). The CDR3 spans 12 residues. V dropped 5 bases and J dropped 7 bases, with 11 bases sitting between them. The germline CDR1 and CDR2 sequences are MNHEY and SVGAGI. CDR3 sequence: CASSVGGPTQYF. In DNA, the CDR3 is TGTGCCAGCAGTGTGGGGGGACCGACCCAGTACTTC.

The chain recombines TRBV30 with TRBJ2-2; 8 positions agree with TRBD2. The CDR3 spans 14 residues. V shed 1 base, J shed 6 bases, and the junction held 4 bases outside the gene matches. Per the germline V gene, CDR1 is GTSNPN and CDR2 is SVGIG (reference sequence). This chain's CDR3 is CAWSDLGGAGELFF. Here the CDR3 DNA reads TGTGCCTGGAGTGACCTCGGGGGGGCCGGGGAGCTGTTTTTT.

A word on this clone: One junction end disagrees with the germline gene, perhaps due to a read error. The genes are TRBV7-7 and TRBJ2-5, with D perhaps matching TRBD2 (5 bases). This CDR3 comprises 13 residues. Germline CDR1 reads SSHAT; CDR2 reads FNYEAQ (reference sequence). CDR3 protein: CASSLRLAETQYF. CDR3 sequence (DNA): TGTGCTAGCAGCTTACGTCTAGCCGAGACCCAGTACTTC.

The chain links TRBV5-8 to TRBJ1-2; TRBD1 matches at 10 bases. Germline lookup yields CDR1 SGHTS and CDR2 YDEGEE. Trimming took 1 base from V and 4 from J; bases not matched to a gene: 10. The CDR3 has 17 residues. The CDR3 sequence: CASSLTHLGQGLYGYTF. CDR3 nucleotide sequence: TGTGCCAGCAGCTTGACCCACCTGGGACAGGGGCTCTATGGCTACACCTTC.

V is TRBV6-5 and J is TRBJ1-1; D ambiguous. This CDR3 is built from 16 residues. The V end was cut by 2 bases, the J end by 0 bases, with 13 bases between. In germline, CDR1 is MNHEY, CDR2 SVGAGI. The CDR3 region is CASSYRANGVNTEAFF. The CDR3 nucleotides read TGTGCCAGCAGTTACCGGGCAAACGGGGTGAACACTGAAGCTTTCTTT.

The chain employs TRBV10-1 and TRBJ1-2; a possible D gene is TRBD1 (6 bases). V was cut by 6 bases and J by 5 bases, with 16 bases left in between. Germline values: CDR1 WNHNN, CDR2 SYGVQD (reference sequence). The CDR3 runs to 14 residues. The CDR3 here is CASSPQGIGYGYTF. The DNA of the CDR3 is TGCGCCAGCAGCCCACAGGGAATCGGGTATGGCTACACCTTC.

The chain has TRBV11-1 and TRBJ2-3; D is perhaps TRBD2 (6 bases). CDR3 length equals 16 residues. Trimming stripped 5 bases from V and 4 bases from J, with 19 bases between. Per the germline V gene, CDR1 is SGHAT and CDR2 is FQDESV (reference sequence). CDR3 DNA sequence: TGTGCCAGCAGCATGATGACTAGTTTCGAGGCAGATACGCAGTATTTT. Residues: CASSMMTSFEADTQYF.

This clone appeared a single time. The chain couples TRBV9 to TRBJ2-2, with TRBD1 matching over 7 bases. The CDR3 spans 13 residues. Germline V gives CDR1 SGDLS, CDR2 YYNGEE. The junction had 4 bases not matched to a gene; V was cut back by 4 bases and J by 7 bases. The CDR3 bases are TGTGCCAGCAGCCCCCAGGGGGACGGGGAGCTGTTTTTT. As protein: CASSPQGDGELFF. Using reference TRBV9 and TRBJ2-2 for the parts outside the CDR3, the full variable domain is DSGVTQTPKHLITATGQRVTLRCSPRSGDLSVYWYQQSLDQGLQFLIQYYNGEERAKGNILERFSAQQFPDLHSELNLSSLELGDSALYFCASSPQGDGELFFGEGSRLTVL.

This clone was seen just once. CDR3 in amino acids: CASSLATGGGRTDTQYF. In DNA form, the CDR3 reads TGCGCCAGCAGCTTGGCCACAGGGGGAGGAAGAACAGATACGCAGTATTTT. This chain joins TRBV5-1 and TRBJ2-3, with 8 nucleotides matching TRBD1. There are 17 residues in the CDR3. Germline V lookup: CDR1 SGHRS, CDR2 YFSETQ. V shed 0 bases, J shed 3 bases, and the junction held 9 bases outside the gene matches. Based on the CDR3 plus reference TRBV5-1 and TRBJ2-3, the full variable domain is KAGVTQTPRYLIKTRGQQVTLSCSPISGHRSVSWYQQTPGQGLQFLFEYFSETQRNKGNFPGRFSGRQFSNSRSEMNVSTLELGDSALYLCASSLATGGGRTDTQYFGPGTRLTVL.

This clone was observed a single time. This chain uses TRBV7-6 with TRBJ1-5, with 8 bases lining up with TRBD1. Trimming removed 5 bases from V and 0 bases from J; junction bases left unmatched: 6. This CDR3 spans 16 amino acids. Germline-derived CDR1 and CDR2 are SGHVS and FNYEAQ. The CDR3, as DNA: TGTGCCAGCAGCGATGGGACAGGCGATAGCAATCAGCCCCAGCATTTT. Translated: CASSDGTGDSNQPQHF.

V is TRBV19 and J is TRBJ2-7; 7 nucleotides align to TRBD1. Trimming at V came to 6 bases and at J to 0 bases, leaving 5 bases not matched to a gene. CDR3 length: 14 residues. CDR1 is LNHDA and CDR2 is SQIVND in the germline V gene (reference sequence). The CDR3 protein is CASRQTGTSYEQYF. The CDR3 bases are TGTGCCAGTAGGCAGACAGGGACCTCCTACGAGCAGTACTTC.

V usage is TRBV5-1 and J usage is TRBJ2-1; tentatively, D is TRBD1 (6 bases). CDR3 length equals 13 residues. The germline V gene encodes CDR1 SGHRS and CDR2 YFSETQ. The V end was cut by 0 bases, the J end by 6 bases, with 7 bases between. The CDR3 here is CASSLGTVNEQFF. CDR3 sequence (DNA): TGCGCCAGCAGCTTGGGGACAGTCAATGAGCAGTTCTTC.

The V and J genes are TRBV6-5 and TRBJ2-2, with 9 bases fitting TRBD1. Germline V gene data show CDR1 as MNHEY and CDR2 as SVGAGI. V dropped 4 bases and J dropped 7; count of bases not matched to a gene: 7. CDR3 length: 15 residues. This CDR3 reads CASSSSQGAGGELFF. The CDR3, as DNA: TGTGCCAGCAGTTCATCACAGGGGGCTGGCGGGGAGCTGTTTTTT.